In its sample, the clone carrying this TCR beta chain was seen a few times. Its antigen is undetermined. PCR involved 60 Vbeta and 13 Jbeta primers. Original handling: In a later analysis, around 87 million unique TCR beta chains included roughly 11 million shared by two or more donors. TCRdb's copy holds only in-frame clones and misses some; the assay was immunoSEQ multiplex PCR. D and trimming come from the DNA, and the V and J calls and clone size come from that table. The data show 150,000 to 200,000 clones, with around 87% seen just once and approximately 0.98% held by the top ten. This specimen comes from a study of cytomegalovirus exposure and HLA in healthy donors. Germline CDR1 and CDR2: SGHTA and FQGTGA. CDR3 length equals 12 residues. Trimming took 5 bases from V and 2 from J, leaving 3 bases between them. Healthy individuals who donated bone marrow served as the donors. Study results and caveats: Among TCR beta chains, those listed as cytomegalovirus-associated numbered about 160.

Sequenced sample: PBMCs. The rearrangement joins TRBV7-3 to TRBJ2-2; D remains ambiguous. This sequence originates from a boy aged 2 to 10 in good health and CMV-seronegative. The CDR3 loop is CASSPNTGELFF. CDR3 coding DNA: TGTGCCAGCAGCCCAAACACCGGGGAGCTGTTTTTT.